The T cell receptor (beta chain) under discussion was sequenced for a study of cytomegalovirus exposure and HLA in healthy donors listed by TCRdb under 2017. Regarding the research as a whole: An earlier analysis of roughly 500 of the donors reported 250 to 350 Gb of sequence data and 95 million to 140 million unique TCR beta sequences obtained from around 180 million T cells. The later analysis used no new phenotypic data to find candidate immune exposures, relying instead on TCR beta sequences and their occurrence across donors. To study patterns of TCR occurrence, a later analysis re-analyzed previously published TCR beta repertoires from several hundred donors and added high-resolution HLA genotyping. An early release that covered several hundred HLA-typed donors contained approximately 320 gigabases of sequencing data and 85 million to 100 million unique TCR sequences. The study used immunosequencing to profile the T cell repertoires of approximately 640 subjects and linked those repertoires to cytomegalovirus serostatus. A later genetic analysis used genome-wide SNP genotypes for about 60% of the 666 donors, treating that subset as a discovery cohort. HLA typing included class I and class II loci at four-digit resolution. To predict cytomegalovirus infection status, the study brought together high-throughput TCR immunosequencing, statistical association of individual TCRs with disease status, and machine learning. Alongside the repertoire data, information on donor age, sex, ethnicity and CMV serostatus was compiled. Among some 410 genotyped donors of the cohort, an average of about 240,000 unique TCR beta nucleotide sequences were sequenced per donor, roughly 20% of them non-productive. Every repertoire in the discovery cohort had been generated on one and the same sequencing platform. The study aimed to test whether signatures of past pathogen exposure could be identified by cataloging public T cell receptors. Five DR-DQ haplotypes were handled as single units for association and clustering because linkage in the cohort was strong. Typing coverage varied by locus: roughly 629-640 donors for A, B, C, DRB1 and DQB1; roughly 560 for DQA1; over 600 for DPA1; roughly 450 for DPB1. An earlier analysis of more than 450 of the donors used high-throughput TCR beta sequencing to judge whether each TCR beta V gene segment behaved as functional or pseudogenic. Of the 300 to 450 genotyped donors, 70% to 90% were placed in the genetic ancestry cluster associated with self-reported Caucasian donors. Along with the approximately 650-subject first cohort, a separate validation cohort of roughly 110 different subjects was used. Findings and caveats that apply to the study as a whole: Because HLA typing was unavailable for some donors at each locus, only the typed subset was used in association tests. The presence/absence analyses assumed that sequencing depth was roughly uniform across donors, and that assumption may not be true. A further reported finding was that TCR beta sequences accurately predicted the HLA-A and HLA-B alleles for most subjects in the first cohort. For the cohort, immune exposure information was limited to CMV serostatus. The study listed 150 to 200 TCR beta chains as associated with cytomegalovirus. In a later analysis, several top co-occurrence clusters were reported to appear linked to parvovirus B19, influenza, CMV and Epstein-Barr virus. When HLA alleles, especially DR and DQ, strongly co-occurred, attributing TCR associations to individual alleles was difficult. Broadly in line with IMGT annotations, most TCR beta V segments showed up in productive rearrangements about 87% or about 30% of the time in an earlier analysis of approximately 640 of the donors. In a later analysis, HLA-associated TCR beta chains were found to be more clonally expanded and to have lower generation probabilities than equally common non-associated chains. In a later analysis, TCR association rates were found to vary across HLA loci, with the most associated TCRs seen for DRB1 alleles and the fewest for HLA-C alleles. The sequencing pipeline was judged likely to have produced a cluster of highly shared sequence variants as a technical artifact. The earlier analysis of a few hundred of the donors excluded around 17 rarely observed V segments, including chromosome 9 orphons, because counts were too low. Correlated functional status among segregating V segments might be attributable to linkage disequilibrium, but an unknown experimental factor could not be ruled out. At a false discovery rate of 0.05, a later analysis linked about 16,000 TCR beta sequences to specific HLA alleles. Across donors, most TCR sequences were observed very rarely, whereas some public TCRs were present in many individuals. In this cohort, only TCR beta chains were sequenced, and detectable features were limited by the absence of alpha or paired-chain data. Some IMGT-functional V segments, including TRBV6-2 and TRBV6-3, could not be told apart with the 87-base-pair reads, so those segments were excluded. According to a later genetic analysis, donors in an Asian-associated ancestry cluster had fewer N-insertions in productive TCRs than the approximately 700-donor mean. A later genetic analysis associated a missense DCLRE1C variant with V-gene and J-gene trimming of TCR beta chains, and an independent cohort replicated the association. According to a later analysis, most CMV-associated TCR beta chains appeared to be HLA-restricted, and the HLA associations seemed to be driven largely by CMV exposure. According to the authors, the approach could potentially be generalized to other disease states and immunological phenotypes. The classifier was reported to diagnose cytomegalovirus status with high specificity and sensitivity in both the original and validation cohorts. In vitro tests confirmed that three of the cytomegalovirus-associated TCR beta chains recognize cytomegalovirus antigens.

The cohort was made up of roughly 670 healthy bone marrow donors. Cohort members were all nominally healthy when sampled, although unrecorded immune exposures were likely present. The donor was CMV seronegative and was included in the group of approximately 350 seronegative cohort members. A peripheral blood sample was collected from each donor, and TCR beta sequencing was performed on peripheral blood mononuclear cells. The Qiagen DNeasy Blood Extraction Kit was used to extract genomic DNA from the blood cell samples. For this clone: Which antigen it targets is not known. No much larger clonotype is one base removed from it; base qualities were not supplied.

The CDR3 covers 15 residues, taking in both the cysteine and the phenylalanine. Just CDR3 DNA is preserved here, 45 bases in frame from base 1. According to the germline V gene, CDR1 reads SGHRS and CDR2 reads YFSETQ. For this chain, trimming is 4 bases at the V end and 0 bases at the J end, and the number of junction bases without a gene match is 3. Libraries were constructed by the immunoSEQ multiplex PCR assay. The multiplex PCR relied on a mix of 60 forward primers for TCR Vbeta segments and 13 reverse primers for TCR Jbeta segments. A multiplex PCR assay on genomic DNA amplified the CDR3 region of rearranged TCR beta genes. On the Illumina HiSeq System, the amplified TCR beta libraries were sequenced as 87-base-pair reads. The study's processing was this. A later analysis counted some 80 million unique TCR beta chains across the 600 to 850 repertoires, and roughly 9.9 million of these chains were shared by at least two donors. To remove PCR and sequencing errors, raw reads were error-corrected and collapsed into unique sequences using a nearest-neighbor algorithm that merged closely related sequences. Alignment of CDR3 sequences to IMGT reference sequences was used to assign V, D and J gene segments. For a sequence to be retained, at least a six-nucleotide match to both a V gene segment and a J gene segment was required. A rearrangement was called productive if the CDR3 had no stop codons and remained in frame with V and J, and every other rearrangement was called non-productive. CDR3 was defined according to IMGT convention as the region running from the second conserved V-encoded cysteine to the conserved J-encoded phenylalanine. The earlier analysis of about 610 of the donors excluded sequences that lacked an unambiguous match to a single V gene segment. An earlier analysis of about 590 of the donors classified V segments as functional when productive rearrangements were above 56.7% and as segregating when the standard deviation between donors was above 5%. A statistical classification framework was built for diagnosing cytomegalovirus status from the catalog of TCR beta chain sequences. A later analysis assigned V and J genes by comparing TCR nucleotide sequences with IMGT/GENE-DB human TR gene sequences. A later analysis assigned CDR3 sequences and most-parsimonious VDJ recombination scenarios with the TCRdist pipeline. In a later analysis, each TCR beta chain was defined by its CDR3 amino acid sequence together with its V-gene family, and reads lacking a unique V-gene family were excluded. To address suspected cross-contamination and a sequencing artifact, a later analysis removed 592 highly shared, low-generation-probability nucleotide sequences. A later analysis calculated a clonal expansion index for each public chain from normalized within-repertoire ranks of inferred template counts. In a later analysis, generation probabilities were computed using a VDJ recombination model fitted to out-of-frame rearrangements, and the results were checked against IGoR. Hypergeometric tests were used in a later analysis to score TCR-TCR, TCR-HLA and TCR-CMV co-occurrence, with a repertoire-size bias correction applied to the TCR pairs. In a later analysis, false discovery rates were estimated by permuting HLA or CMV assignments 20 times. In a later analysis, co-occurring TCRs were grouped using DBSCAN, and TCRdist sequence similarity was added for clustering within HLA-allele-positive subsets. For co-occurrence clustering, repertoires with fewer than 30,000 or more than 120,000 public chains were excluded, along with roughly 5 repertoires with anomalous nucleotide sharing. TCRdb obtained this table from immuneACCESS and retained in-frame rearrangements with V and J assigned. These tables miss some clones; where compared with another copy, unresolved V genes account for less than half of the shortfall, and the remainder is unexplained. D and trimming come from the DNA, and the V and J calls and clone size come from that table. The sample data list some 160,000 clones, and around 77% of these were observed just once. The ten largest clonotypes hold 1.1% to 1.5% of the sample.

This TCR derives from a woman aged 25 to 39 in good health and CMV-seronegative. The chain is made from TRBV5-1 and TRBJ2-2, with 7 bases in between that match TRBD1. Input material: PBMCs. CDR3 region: CASSPGQANTGELFF. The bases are TGCGCCAGCAGCCCCGGACAGGCGAACACCGGGGAGCTGTTTTTT.